This entry features one T cell receptor (beta chain) sequence. The sample is drawn from a study of cytomegalovirus exposure and HLA in healthy donors. V lost 4 bases to trimming and J lost 4 bases, with 15 bases between them. The CDR3 length is 15 residues. The germline gives CDR1 SGHRS, CDR2 YFSETQ. Produced via immunoSEQ multiplex PCR; TCRdb's table is partial and in-frame only. In the table there are 150,000 to 200,000 clones, roughly three quarters of which are singletons. The sequenced material came from PBMCs. This chain uses TRBV5-1 with TRBJ2-1; tentatively, D is TRBD2 (6 bases). This sequence originates from a woman between 25 and 40 years old in good health and CMV-seronegative. The CDR3 sequence: CASSPVRERYNEQFF. For the CDR3, the DNA is TGCGCCAGCAGCCCGGTCCGGGAGCGGTACAATGAGCAGTTCTTC.